The source of this TCR beta chain is a study of T-cell memory formation after mild COVID-19 (dated by TCRdb to the early 2020s). Broadly, across the study: Most TCR sequence clusters were specific to one of the two donors. In two donors, T-cell clones that expanded and contracted after mild COVID-19 were followed by sequencing TCRalpha and TCRbeta repertoires longitudinally. Two young, previously healthy adult volunteers made up the cohort, one male and one female.

The instrument was an Illumina NovaSeq 6000. TCRalpha and TCRbeta cDNA libraries were built by 5'RACE with constant-segment primers, adding sample barcodes and unique molecular identifiers. RNA was extracted from every sample with Trizol reagent. Library amplification was performed in two PCR steps, and a second sample barcode and Illumina TruSeq adapters were introduced in the second step. Libraries were sequenced on an Illumina NovaSeq with 2 x 150 bp paired-end reads. In the paper's pipeline: With migec v1.2.7, reads were demultiplexed and then collapsed into UMI-guided consensus sequences. With mixcr v2.1.11, UMI consensuses were aligned to TRA and TRB V and J templates and assembled into clonotypes. Clonotypes were classified as expanded or contracted when called significant by both edgeR and NoisET, with noise models trained on biological replicates. edgeR calls used a false discovery rate-adjusted p below 0.01 and a log2 fold-change threshold of 1. PCA with hierarchical clustering of max-normalized trajectories of the 1000 most abundant clonotypes was used as exploratory dynamics analysis. Each responding clone was given a CD4 or CD8 phenotype based on the CD4+ and CD8+ repertoires, which had been sequenced separately. TCRdb reanalyzed the raw reads on its own, using fastp at Q25 for trimming and MiXCR for clone calling, and kept in-frame beta chains. Rows merge per CDR3 protein into single entries with the most common DNA and genes. TCRdb's processing, not the authors', yielded these V and J calls. The sample records under 350,000 distinct CDR3 sequences, around 15% of which are singletons. The leading ten clones occupy 20% to 25% of the sample.

This clonotype came up a few times. Its antigen is still unknown. Nothing much larger sits one base from this clone, and base qualities are not available. Ficoll-Paque density gradient centrifugation was used to isolate PBMCs. From the germline V gene, CDR1 is MGHRA and CDR2 is YSYEKL. The cysteine opens and the phenylalanine closes a CDR3 of 14 amino acids. The CDR3 DNA has 42 bases and is translated from base 1. Trimming removed 5 bases from V and 11 bases from J, leaving 19 bases between the germline ends. General conclusions and limits of the study: Contracting CD4+ clones appeared mostly in the CM and EM memory subsets, whereas CD8+ clones were enriched in EMRA. From day 15 to 85, contracting clones showed balanced CD4/CD8 phenotypes, whereas a second wave of clones that expanded from day 15 to 37 leaned towards CD4+. The second-wave clones that peaked on day 37 were not confirmed to be SARS-CoV-2 specific. The study covered only a couple of mild cases, and larger cohorts including severe cases with pre-infection samples were considered necessary. Some responding clones were detected in pre-infection memory, suggesting pre-existing cross-reactive memory T cells joined the SARS-CoV-2 response.

This chain is built from TRBV4-1 and TRBJ2-1; TRBD2 could be the D gene, as 5 bases match. This TCR came from a man between 18 and 29 years old who had mild COVID-19 (a few samples of this study predate the infection). The sample titles of this study are shuffled in the database, so cell type and time point are left out; the donor was told from shared clones. Source material: PBMCs or a T cell subset sorted from them (not recorded which). The CDR3 region: CASSLGTRPGKQFF. The DNA sequence is TGCGCCAGCAGCTTAGGTACACGTCCGGGAAAGCAGTTCTTC.